These 4 T cell receptor beta chains came from one sample sequenced in a study of CD8 T cells in Susac syndrome. It was with random hexamers that about 0.45 to 1 ug RNA was reverse transcribed. Using its own MiXCR run on the immunoSEQ multiplex PCR reads, TCRdb lists one record per CDR3 protein. The sample has 67,000 or so distinct CDR3 sequences, 93% seen once. Sequenced material: CD4+ T cells from PBMCs. The receptors derive from a human donor with Susac syndrome.

This clonotype showed up just once. The chain recombines TRBV28 with TRBJ1-2; a weak D match, TRBD1 (5 bases). Trimming removed 1 base at V and 8 bases at J, with 8 bases between. The germline V gene encodes CDR1 MDHEN and CDR2 SYDVKM. The CDR3 length is 12 residues. DNA of the CDR3: TGTGCCAGCAGTTTATCCCGGGGGGGCTACACCTTC. This gives the protein CASSLSRGGYTF.

The V gene is TRBV25-1, the J gene TRBJ1-2; 7 bases fit TRBD1. CDR3 length: 17 amino acids. The ends lost 3 bases at V and 1 base at J; junction bases unmatched: 11. Germline V gene sequence: CDR1 MGHDK, CDR2 SYGVNS. The CDR3 nucleotides read TGTGCCAGCAGTGACCCTGAGGGGACAGCTAGTAACTATGGCTACACCTTC. Protein: CASSDPEGTASNYGYTF.

The chain combines TRBV28 with TRBJ2-1, with D possibly matching TRBD1 (5 bases). Trimming took 3 bases from V and 7 from J, leaving 25 bases between them. CDR3 length equals 18 residues. Germline V gene lookup returns CDR1 MDHEN and CDR2 SYDVKM. The CDR3 loop is CASSFAGSLGPLVNEQFF. CDR3 bases: TGTGCCAGCAGTTTCGCAGGCTCCCTGGGGCCATTGGTAAATGAGCAGTTCTTC.

The J gene is TRBJ2-3, the V gene TRBV5-6; tentatively, D is TRBD2 (6 bases). Germline CDR1 reads SGHDT; CDR2 reads YYEEEE. The CDR3 contains 13 residues. The germline V and J ends were trimmed by 5 bases and 6 bases, with 13 bases remaining between them. The CDR3 reads CASRVGGRDTQYF. The CDR3 nucleotides are TGTGCCAGCAGAGTGGGGGGTAGGGATACGCAGTATTTT.